One and the same sample provided the 15 T cell receptor beta chains below, sequenced in a study of spatial heterogeneity in lung cancer (dated by TCRdb to between 2019 and 2020). The library was prepared using 5' RACE. This sample was sequenced with a NextSeq 500. In-frame beta chains were kept once TCRdb had trimmed the public reads at Q25 with fastp and called clones with MiXCR. Duplicate CDR3 protein sequences are folded into a single record with the most common DNA and genes. The sample table contains roughly 6,900 distinct CDR3 sequences; only one count was recorded for around 5.3% of them. Clones ranked in the top ten supply around 10% of the sample. The sample's time point label, in plain terms: sample taken at primary tumor resection. Whole RNA extracted from tumor and nontumor lung tissue, or from cryopreserved PBMC samples, was used for TCR sequencing without cell sorting. The input for sequencing was normal lung tissue next to the tumor, taken at surgery. All receptors derive from a female donor with early-stage non-small cell lung cancer.

This clonotype was observed many times. The library was built for alpha chains, so this beta chain is an off-target read and its size means little. The CDR3 sequence is CASSLSPDGSSYEQYF. The DNA of the CDR3 is TGTGCCAGCAGCCTATCACCGGACGGTAGCTCCTACGAGCAGTACTTC. The chain recombines TRBV14 with TRBJ2-7; D remains ambiguous. In germline, CDR1 is SGHDN, CDR2 FVKESK. This CDR3 has 16 amino acids. The ends were cut back, 4 bases at V and 0 bases at J, with 16 bases in the middle. Drawing the rest from reference TRBV14 and TRBJ2-7, the complete variable domain is EAGVTQFPSHSVIEKGQTVTLRCDPISGHDNLYWYRRVMGKEIKFLLHFVKESKQDESGMPNNRFLAERTGGTYSTLKVQPAELEDSGVYFCASSLSPDGSSYEQYFGPGTRLTVT.

Judged by abundance, this clonotype is medium-sized (0.01 to 0.1%). Since it is a stray read in a library aimed at alpha chains, this beta chain has a size that is not meaningful. This chain links TRBV28 with TRBJ2-7; 7 positions agree with TRBD2. V dropped 6 bases and J dropped 4; count of bases not matched to a gene: 15. CDR1 is MDHEN and CDR2 is SYDVKM in the germline V gene. This CDR3 has 16 residues. In nucleotides, the CDR3 is TGTGCCAGCAGCACGTTGGGGGGGGACTTAGAGTACGAGCAGTACTTC. Its translation is CASSTLGGDLEYEQYF. The variable domain in full, with the rest retrieved from reference TRBV28 and TRBJ2-7, is DVKVTQSSRYLVKRTGEKVFLECVQDMDHENMFWYRQDPGLGLRLIYFSYDVKMKEKGDIPEGYSVSREKKERFSLILESASTNQTSMYLCASSTLGGDLEYEQYFGPGTRLTVT.

Comments on this clonotype: As an off-target read in a library built for alpha chains, this beta chain has a frequency of little significance. DNA for the CDR3: TGTGCCAGCAGCCGCGACAGCAATCAGCCCCAGCATTTT. Translated: CASSRDSNQPQHF. J is TRBJ1-5 and V is TRBV7-6; D remains ambiguous. This CDR3 region has 13 residues. The ends were cut back, 5 bases at V and 1 base at J, with 6 bases in the middle. In germline, CDR1 is SGHVS, CDR2 FNYEAQ.

This clonotype appeared a few times. Being off target in a library aimed at alpha chains, this beta chain has a size of little meaning. The DNA of the CDR3 is TGCAGTGCTACCCAAGACGCCAGGGAGTTCTTC. Encoded protein: CSATQDAREFF. V and J are TRBV20-1 and TRBJ2-1; tentative D call: TRBD1 (5 bases). V lost 4 bases and J lost 14, with 15 bases in between. The germline V gene has CDR1 DFQATT and CDR2 SNEGSKA (reference sequence). The length of the CDR3 is 11 residues.

This clonotype was counted at least ten times. This beta chain is an off-target read within a library intended for alpha chains, so its frequency means little. The V call is TRBV5-1, the J call TRBJ2-2; D may be TRBD1 or TRBD2 (6 bases each). V was shortened by 4 bases and J by 7 bases, with 17 bases between the two germline ends. This CDR3 is 15 amino acids long. Germline loops: CDR1 SGHRS, CDR2 YFSETQ. CDR3 nucleotides: TGCGCCAGCAGCCCGAGGGGGGCGCGGGACGGGGAGCTGTTTTTT. Encoded protein: CASSPRGARDGELFF.

This clonotype is medium-sized in the sample. This beta chain is a stray sequence in a library constructed for alpha chains; its clone size is not meaningful. J is TRBJ1-5 and V is TRBV20-1; TRBD1 agrees at 7 bases. After removal of 6 bases from V and 4 bases from J, the junction contained 6 bases not matched to a gene. CDR1 and CDR2 (germline): DFQATT, SNEGSKA (reference sequence). The CDR3 totals 13 residues. CDR3 nucleotides: TGCAGTGCAAGGGACAGCGGAAATCAGCCCCAGCATTTT. Protein sequence: CSARDSGNQPQHF.

This clonotype was counted at least ten times. The library was designed around alpha chains, so this beta chain is a stray read whose abundance carries little weight. The rearrangement links TRBV28 to TRBJ2-7; 10 nucleotides agree with TRBD1. The CDR3 is made up of 15 amino acids. Germline values: CDR1 MDHEN, CDR2 SYDVKM. V was clipped by 7 bases and J by 2 bases; unmatched bases: 8. CDR3 sequence (DNA): TGTGCCAGCAAGTTTTCCGGGACAGGGGCCTACGAGCAGTACTTC. Its protein is CASKFSGTGAYEQYF.

Details on this clonotype: One end of the junction fails to match germline, which may point to a read error. As an off-target read in a library built for alpha chains, this beta chain has a frequency of little significance. The chain links TRBV2 to TRBJ2-1; 10 nucleotides match TRBD1. This CDR3 contains 14 residues. Looked up from germline, CDR1 is SNHLY and CDR2 is FYNNEI. The CDR3 DNA sequence: TGTACCAGCAGTGGGACAGGGGCCTACAATGAGCAGTTCTTC. Amino acid sequence: CTSSGTGAYNEQFF.

This clonotype has at least ten counts. With the library built for alpha chains, this beta chain is off target and its frequency is not meaningful. The rearrangement joins TRBV7-3 to TRBJ2-3; 8 bases align to TRBD2. Germline V gene lookup returns CDR1 SGHTA and CDR2 FQGTGA. The CDR3 sequence is 16 residues long. Trimming cost V 6 bases and J 4 bases; bases outside gene matches: 12. CDR3 DNA sequence: TGTGCCAGCAGACCTGCCGGGACTAGTGGTTCAGATACGCAGTATTTT. It codes for CASRPAGTSGSDTQYF.

This clonotype is classed as medium-sized. Being off target in a library aimed at alpha chains, this beta chain has a size of little meaning. The chain employs TRBV5-1 and TRBJ2-5; 8 nucleotides agree with TRBD2. CDR1 SGHRS and CDR2 YFSETQ come from the germline V gene. Trimming cost V 3 bases and J 5 bases; bases outside gene matches: 9. This CDR3 is 15 amino acids long. The CDR3 DNA follows: TGCGCCAGCAGCTCTCTCGCGGGAGGCCTGGAGACCCAGTACTTC. Encoded protein: CASSSLAGGLETQYF. The full variable domain, rest sourced from reference TRBV5-1 and TRBJ2-5, is KAGVTQTPRYLIKTRGQQVTLSCSPISGHRSVSWYQQTPGQGLQFLFEYFSETQRNKGNFPGRFSGRQFSNSRSEMNVSTLELGDSALYLCASSSLAGGLETQYFGPGTRLLVL.

This clonotype has ten or more counts. This beta chain slipped into a library made for alpha chains as a stray read, so its size is not meaningful. This chain connects TRBV10-3 to TRBJ1-1; 7 bases align to TRBD1. The trim removed 1 base at V and 5 bases at J, leaving 7 bases unmatched. Germline V lookup: CDR1 ENHRY, CDR2 SYGVKD. The CDR3 totals 15 residues. This CDR3 is CAISEFRDSSTEAFF. In nucleotides, the CDR3 is TGTGCCATCAGTGAGTTCCGGGACAGTTCGACTGAAGCTTTCTTT.

By share, this clonotype ranks as medium-sized. Little can be read into the size of this beta chain, an off-target read in a library designed for alpha chains. The genes are TRBV6-2 or TRBV6-3 and TRBJ2-7, with D hard to call. Trimming cost V 8 bases and J 1 base, with 15 bases left between them. Germline-derived CDR1 and CDR2 are MNHEY and SVGEGT. The CDR3 extends over 14 amino acids. In DNA form, the CDR3 reads TGTGCCAGCGGTCGCGGTGGGTCTTCCTACGAGCAGTACTTC. Translating gives CASGRGGSSYEQYF.

With regard to this clonotype: The library was prepared for alpha chains; this beta chain is a stray read, so its frequency means little. V usage is TRBV6-2 or TRBV6-3 and J usage is TRBJ1-5; possibly TRBD1 for D (5 bases). Trimming took off 2 bases at V and 7 bases at J, with 12 bases between the two ends. This CDR3 contains 14 residues. The germline CDR1 and CDR2 sequences are MNHEY and SVGEGT. The CDR3 bases are TGTGCCAGCAGTTACAGGGGCCAAGGACAGCCCCAGCATTTT. This translates into CASSYRGQGQPQHF.

There are many counts of this clonotype. Being off target in a library aimed at alpha chains, this beta chain has a size of little meaning. The rearrangement joins TRBV24-1 to TRBJ1-5, with D unclear. This CDR3 has 13 amino acids. V lost 5 bases and J 5 bases, leaving 9 bases between the germline ends. From germline, CDR1 is KGHDR and CDR2 SFDVKD. CDR3 in DNA: TGTGCCACCAGTGTCGGACCGTATCAGCCCCAGCATTTT. Residues: CATSVGPYQPQHF.

This clonotype is labeled medium-sized. The size of this beta chain means little, since it is a stray read in a library made for alpha chains. The CDR3 DNA follows: TGCGCCAGCAGTTGGGGAGATTATAGTAATGAGCAGTTCTTC. Translation gives CASSWGDYSNEQFF. The chain uses TRBV4-1 and TRBJ2-1; D perhaps matches TRBD2 (5 bases). Deletions cut 6 bases from V and 7 bases from J, with 16 bases between. Germline V lookup: CDR1 MGHRA, CDR2 YSYEKL. This CDR3 is 14 amino acids long.